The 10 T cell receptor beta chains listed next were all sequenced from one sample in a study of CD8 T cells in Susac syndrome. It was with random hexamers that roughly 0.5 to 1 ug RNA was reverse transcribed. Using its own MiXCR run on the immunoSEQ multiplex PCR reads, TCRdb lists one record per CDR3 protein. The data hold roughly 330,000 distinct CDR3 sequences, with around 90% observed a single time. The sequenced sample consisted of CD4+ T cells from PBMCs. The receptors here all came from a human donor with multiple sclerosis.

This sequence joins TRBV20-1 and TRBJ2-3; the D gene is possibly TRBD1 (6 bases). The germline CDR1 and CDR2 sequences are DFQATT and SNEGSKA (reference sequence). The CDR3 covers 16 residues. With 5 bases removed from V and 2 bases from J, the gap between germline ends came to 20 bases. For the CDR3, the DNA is TGCAGTGCTTTTTCTCTCCAGGGGACGACCACAGATACGCAGTATTTT. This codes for CSAFSLQGTTTDTQYF.

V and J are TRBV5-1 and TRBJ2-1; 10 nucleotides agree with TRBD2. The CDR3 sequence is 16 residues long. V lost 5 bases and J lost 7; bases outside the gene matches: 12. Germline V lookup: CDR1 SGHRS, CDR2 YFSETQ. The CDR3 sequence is CASSTSGTPRANEQFF. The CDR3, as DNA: TGCGCCAGCAGTACTAGCGGGACCCCACGCGCAAATGAGCAGTTCTTC.

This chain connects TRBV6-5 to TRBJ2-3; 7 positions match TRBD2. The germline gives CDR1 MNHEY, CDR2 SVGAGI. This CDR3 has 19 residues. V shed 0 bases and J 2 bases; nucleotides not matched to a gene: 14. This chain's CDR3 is CASSYSIRRASGVTDTQYF. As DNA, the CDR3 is TGTGCCAGCAGTTACTCGATACGTCGGGCTAGCGGCGTCACAGATACGCAGTATTTT.

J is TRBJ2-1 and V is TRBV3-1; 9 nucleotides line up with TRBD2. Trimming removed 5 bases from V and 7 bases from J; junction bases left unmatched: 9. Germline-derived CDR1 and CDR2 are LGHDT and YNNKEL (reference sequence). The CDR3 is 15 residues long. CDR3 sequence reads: CASSARGTSINEQFF. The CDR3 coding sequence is TGTGCCAGCAGCGCACGGGGGACTAGCATTAATGAGCAGTTCTTC.

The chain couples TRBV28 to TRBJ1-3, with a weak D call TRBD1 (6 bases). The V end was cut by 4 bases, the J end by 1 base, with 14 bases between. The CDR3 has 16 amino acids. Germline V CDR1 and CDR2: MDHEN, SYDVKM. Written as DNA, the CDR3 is TGTGCCAGCAGTTCCGTTCACAGGGCGTCTGGAAACACCATATATTTT. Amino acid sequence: CASSSVHRASGNTIYF.

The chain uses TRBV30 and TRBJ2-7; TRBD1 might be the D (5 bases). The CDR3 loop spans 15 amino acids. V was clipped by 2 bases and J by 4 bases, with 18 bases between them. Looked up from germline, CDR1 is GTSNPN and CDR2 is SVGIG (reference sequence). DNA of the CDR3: TGTGCCTGGAGTCCCGCGGCCAGGGCCCCTTACGAGCAGTACTTC. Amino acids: CAWSPAARAPYEQYF. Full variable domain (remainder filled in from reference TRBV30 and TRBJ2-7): SQTIHQWPATLVQPVGSPLSLECTVEGTSNPNLYWYRQAAGRGLQLLFYSVGIGQISSEVPQNLSASRPQDRQFILSSKKLLLSDSGFYLCAWSPAARAPYEQYFGPGTRLTVT.

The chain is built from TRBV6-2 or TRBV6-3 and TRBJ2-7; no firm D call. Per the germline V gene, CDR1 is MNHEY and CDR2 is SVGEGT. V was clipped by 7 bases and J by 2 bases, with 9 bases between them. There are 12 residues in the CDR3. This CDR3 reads CASNWPAYEQYF. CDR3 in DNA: TGTGCCAGCAATTGGCCCGCCTACGAGCAGTACTTC.

DNA of the CDR3: TGTGCCACCAGCACTCCCCCGGGGACAGGTCACTACGAGCAGTACTTC. This codes for CATSTPPGTGHYEQYF. The chain combines TRBV15 with TRBJ2-7; 8 nucleotides align to TRBD1. Germline V CDR1 and CDR2: LNHNV, YYDKDF (reference sequence). This CDR3 contains 16 residues. V dropped 4 bases and J dropped 3; count of bases not matched to a gene: 11.

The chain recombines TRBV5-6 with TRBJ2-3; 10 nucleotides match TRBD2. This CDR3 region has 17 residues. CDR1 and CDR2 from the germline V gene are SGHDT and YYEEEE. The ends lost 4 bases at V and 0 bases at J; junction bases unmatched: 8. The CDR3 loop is CASSPALAGISTDTQYF. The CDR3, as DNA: TGTGCCAGCAGCCCTGCACTAGCGGGGATAAGCACAGATACGCAGTATTTT.

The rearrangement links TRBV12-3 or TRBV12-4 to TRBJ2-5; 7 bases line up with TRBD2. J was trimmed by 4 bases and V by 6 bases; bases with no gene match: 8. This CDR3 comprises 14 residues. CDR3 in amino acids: CASSPGLVPETQYF. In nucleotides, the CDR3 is TGTGCCAGCAGCCCCGGACTAGTCCCAGAGACCCAGTACTTC.